This T cell receptor beta chain was observed in a study of T cells after yellow fever vaccination. In the case of this clonotype: Its antigen is not identified.

MiXCR, run by TCRdb on the 5' RACE reads, gives a single entry per CDR3 protein. The data show hundreds of thousands of distinct CDR3 sequences, approximately 13% seen once. The study, taken as a whole, reports: Most primary-vaccination clones reappeared after the booster (about 97% CD4, roughly 90% CD8).

Per the germline V gene, CDR1 is MNHEY and CDR2 is SVGEGT. V lost 6 bases and J 1 base, leaving 19 bases between the germline ends. This CDR3 comprises 16 residues. The J gene is TRBJ2-7, the V gene TRBV6-2 or TRBV6-3; D is ambiguous. The sample here was PBMCs, taken on the day of the yellow fever booster vaccination. The source is a man aged 30 to 45 who received the YFV17D yellow fever vaccine. CDR3 residues: CASSHYLRGLSYEQYF. The CDR3, as DNA: TGTGCCAGCAGCCATTACCTCAGAGGATTATCCTACGAGCAGTACTTC.